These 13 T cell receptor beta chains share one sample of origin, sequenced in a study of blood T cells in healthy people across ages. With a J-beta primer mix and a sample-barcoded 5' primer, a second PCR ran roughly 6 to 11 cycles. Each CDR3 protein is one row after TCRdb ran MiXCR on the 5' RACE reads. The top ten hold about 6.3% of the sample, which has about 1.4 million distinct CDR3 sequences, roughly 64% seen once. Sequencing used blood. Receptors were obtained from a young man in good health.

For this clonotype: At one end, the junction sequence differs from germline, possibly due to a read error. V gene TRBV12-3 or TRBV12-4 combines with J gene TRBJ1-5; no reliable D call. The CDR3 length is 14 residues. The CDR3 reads CVSRQEGFDQPQHF. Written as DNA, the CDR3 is TGTGTCAGCAGGCAGGAAGGTTTTGATCAGCCCCAGCATTTT.

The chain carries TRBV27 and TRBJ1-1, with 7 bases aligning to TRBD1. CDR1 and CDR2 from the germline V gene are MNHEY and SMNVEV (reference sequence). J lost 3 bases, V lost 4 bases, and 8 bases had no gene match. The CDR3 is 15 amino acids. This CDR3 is CASSSSDRAYTEAFF. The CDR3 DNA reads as TGTGCCAGCAGTTCCTCAGACAGGGCTTACACTGAAGCTTTCTTT.

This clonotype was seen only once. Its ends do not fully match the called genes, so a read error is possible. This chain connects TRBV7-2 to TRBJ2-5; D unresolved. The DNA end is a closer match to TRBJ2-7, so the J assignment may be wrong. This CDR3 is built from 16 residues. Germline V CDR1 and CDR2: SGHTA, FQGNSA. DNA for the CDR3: TGCGCCAGCAGCCAAGTTGAGGCCCAACGACGCTACGAGCAGTACTTC. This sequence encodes CASSQVEAQRRYEQYF.

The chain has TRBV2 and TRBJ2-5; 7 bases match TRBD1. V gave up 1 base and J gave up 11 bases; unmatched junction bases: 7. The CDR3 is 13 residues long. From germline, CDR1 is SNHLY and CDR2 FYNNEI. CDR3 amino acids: CASSEEGQSRQYF. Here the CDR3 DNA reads TGTGCCAGCAGTGAAGAGGGACAGAGCAGGCAGTACTTC. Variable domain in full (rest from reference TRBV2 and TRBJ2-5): EPEVTQTPSHQVTQMGQEVILRCVPISNHLYFYWYRQILGQKVEFLVSFYNNEISEKSEIFDDQFSVERPDGSNFTLKIRSTKLEDSAMYFCASSEEGQSRQYFGPGTRLLVL.

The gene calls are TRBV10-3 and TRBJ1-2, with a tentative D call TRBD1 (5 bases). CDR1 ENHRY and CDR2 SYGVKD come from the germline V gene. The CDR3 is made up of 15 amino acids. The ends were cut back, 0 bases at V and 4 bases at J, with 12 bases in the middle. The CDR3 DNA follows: TGTGCCATCAGTGAGTCGGGGGATCCTATCTATGGCTACACCTTC. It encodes CAISESGDPIYGYTF.

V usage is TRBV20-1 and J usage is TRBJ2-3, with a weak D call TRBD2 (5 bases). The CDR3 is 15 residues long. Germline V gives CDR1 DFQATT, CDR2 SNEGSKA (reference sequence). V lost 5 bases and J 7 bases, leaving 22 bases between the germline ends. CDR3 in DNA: TGCAGTGCTGACCTTGAGGAGGACCCCAGATATACGCAGTATTTT. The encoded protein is CSADLEEDPRYTQYF.

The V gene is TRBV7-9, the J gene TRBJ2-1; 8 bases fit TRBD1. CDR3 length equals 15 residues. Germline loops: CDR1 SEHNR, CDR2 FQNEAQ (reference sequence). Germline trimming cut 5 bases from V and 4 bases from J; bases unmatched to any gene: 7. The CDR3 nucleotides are TGTGCCAGCAGCGCACCAGGGGGCAGGTACAATGAGCAGTTCTTC. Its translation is CASSAPGGRYNEQFF.

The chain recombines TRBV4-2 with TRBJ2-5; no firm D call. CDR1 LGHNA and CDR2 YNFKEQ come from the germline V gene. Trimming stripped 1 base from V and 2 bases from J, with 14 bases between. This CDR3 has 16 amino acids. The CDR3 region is CASSQAPSIVQETQYF. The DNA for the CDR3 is TGTGCCAGCAGCCAAGCTCCCTCAATAGTACAAGAGACCCAGTACTTC.

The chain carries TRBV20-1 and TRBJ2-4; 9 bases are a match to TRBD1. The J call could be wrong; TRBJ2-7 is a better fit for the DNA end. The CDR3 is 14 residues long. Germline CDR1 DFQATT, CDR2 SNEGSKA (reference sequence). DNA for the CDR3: TGCAGTGCTAGAGTCCGGGACAGGGACTACGAGCAGTACTTC. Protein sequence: CSARVRDRDYEQYF.

This CDR3 reads CASSLLAGGSASYNEQFF. CDR3 nucleotide sequence: TGTGCCAGCAGTTTATTAGCGGGAGGTTCTGCGTCCTACAATGAGCAGTTCTTC. This sequence joins TRBV27 and TRBJ2-1; TRBD2 agrees at 10 bases. Germline-derived CDR1 and CDR2 are MNHEY and SMNVEV (reference sequence). The CDR3 extends over 18 amino acids. V shed 1 base and J 1 base; nucleotides not matched to a gene: 7.

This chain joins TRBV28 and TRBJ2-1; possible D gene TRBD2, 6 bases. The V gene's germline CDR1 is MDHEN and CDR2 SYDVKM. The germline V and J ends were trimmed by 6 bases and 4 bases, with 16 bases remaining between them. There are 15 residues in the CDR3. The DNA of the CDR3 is TGTGCCAGCAGGACAGTCGGGACTGTATACAATGAGCAGTTCTTC. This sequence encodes CASRTVGTVYNEQFF.

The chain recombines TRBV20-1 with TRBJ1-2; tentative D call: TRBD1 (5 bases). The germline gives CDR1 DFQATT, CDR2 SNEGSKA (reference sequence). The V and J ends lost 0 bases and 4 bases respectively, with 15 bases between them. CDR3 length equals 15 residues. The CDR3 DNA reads TGCAGTGCTAGAGATCGGGGGGTGGTAGCCTATGGCTACACCTTC. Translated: CSARDRGVVAYGYTF.

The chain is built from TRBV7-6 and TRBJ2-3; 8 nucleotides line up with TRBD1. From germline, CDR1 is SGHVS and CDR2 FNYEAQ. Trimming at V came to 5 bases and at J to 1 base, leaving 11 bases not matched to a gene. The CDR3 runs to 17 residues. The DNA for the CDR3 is TGTGCCAGCAGCCTACGACAGGGGAGATTGGGCACAGATACGCAGTATTTT. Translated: CASSLRQGRLGTDTQYF.